Presented here are 4 T cell receptor beta chains from one specimen sequenced in a study of PD-L1 blockade in urothelial cancer. The method was immunoSEQ multiplex PCR; TCRdb's version includes in-frame clones alone and lacks a portion of them. This table holds roughly 60,000 clones, over 75% found once. The sequencing used PBMCs, collected around atezolizumab (anti-PD-L1) treatment. These receptors were obtained from a man in his 70s with urothelial cancer.

The rearrangement links TRBV5-1 to TRBJ2-1; 10 bases agree with TRBD2. J was trimmed by 10 bases and V by 0 bases; bases with no gene match: 4. Per the germline V gene, CDR1 is SGHRS and CDR2 is YFSETQ. The length of the CDR3 is 14 residues. In DNA form, the CDR3 reads TGCGCCAGCAGCTTGGCCCTAGCGGGAGTGGAGCAGTTCTTC. Translation gives CASSLALAGVEQFF.

The J gene is TRBJ2-1, the V gene TRBV19; 12 bases map to TRBD1. The CDR3 loop spans 15 amino acids. Germline CDR1 reads LNHDA; CDR2 reads SQIVND (reference sequence). V gave up 6 bases and J gave up 7 bases; unmatched junction bases: 7. The CDR3 nucleotides are TGTGCCAGTAGAGGGTCGGGACAGGGGGCGAATGAGCAGTTCTTC. Protein: CASRGSGQGANEQFF.

The V gene is TRBV11-2, the J gene TRBJ2-5; TRBD1 might be the D (5 bases). The CDR3 has 15 amino acids. The germline CDR1 and CDR2 sequences are SGHAT and FQNNGV. Trimming removed 0 bases at V and 3 bases at J, with 11 bases between. The CDR3 reads CASSLDRAGKETQYF. CDR3 nucleotide sequence: TGTGCCAGCAGCTTAGATCGGGCAGGGAAAGAGACCCAGTACTTC.

The chain carries TRBV18 and TRBJ1-5; D is possibly TRBD1 (6 bases). The length of the CDR3 is 13 residues. Per the germline V gene, CDR1 is KGHSH and CDR2 is LQKENI. Between the trimmed V and J ends, which lost 4 bases and 9 bases, there was a span of 13 bases. CDR3 in amino acids: CASSLHRDGPQHF. CDR3 nucleotides: TGTGCCAGCTCACTCCACAGGGACGGGCCCCAGCATTTT.